The 16 T cell receptor beta chains in this list originate from one sample, sequenced in a study of Ad26.COV2.S vaccination and SARS-CoV-2 variants (dated by TCRdb to the early 2020s). Interpreted using the paper, the time point label stands for: individuals recovered from natural SARS-CoV-2 infection. The library came from the immunoSEQ multiplex PCR assay. As stored in TCRdb, this immuneACCESS dataset retains in-frame rearrangements with V and J assigned. A fraction of the clones does not appear; measured against another copy, unresolved V genes explain less than half of the discrepancy, and the remainder lacks a known reason. The sample has roughly 100,000 clones on record, 80% of them singletons. The ten top clones hold approximately 15% of the sample. The source was peripheral blood, collected after recovery from COVID-19. Source of these receptors: a human donor who had recovered from COVID-19.

The V and J genes are TRBV19 and TRBJ1-2; D unresolved. The germline V and J ends were trimmed by 0 bases and 5 bases, with 13 bases remaining between them. CDR1 LNHDA and CDR2 SQIVND come from the germline V gene (reference sequence). The CDR3 totals 15 residues. CDR3 DNA sequence: TGTGCCAGTAGTATAGATGCAGATATGAGGTATGGCTACACCTTC. It is translated as CASSIDADMRYGYTF.

This sequence joins TRBV14 and TRBJ1-1; 8 positions match TRBD1. Germline CDR1 is SGHDN and CDR2 is FVKESK. J gave up 1 base and V 4 bases, and 5 bases lay outside the gene matches. The CDR3 has 15 amino acids. The CDR3 nucleotides are TGTGCCAGCAGCCGCCGACAGGGGAAGAACACTGAAGCTTTCTTT. Its protein product is CASSRRQGKNTEAFF.

The chain has TRBV28 and TRBJ2-1, with 8 bases that match TRBD1. CDR1 and CDR2 (germline): MDHEN, SYDVKM. The CDR3 is 14 residues long. V trimming: 7 bases; J trimming: 7 bases; junction bases outside the gene matches: 9. DNA of the CDR3: TGTGCCAGCACCGTGGACAGGGACCTTAATGAGCAGTTCTTC. It encodes CASTVDRDLNEQFF.

V is TRBV10-3 and J is TRBJ2-3, with a weak D call TRBD1 (8 bases). CDR1 and CDR2 from the germline V gene are ENHRY and SYGVKD. CDR3 length equals 16 residues. The V and J ends lost 4 bases and 3 bases respectively, with 17 bases between them. The CDR3 loop reads CAISVGQGGGTDTQYF. For the CDR3, the DNA is TGTGCCATCAGTGTTGGACAGGGAGGGGGTACAGATACGCAGTATTTT.

This clone was counted a few times. An end of the junction does not agree with germline; a read error may underlie this. The chain joins TRBV5-6 to TRBJ1-2; D unclear. In germline, CDR1 is SGHDT, CDR2 YYEEEE. The CDR3 runs 13 residues. This CDR3 reads CASTLGNIYGYTF. The CDR3 region has the DNA TGTGCCAGCACCTTGGGAAACATCTATGGCTACACCTTC.

The V call is TRBV7-9, the J call TRBJ1-2, with 8 bases lining up with TRBD1. V lost 5 bases, J lost 3 bases, and 2 bases stayed unmatched. Germline CDR1 SEHNR, CDR2 FQNEAQ (reference sequence). This CDR3 has 13 residues. The CDR3 is CASSADRDYGYTF. In DNA form, the CDR3 reads TGTGCCAGCAGCGCGGACAGGGACTATGGCTACACCTTC.

The genes are TRBV7-9 and TRBJ1-2; weak D call: TRBD1 (5 bases). From germline, CDR1 is SEHNR and CDR2 FQNEAQ (reference sequence). Trimming cost V 1 base and J 7 bases, with 7 bases left between them. This CDR3 region has 12 residues. The CDR3 here is CASSLGQLGYTF. The CDR3 DNA follows: TGTGCCAGCAGCTTAGGACAGCTTGGCTACACCTTC.

The V and J genes are TRBV28 and TRBJ2-2; tentative D call: TRBD1 (5 bases). V gave up 6 bases and J gave up 1 base, with 9 bases separating them. The germline gives CDR1 MDHEN, CDR2 SYDVKM. The CDR3 is 14 amino acids. CDR3 region: CASRIGQNTGELFF. CDR3 sequence (DNA): TGTGCCAGCAGGATAGGACAGAACACCGGGGAGCTGTTTTTT.

The J gene is TRBJ2-3, the V gene TRBV7-2; 9 bases align to TRBD2. The CDR3 extends over 14 amino acids. After removal of 8 bases from V and 1 base from J, the junction contained 4 bases not matched to a gene. CDR1 and CDR2 from the germline V gene are SGHTA and FQGNSA. This CDR3 is CASRWTSGTDTQYF. CDR3 in DNA: TGTGCCAGCCGTTGGACTAGCGGCACAGATACGCAGTATTTT.

The genes are TRBV10-3 and TRBJ1-5; D is unclear. V gave up 2 bases and J gave up 6 bases, with 8 bases separating them. This CDR3 has 13 amino acids. The germline V gene has CDR1 ENHRY and CDR2 SYGVKD. Here the CDR3 DNA reads TGTGCCATCAGTGAGGGGCCGGGTCAGCCCCAGCATTTT. Its translation: CAISEGPGQPQHF.

The chain is built from TRBV15 and TRBJ2-3; 13 nucleotides align to TRBD2. With V trimmed by 1 base and J by 4 bases, 2 bases remained unmatched. The CDR3 totals 16 residues. Per the germline V gene, CDR1 is LNHNV and CDR2 is YYDKDF (reference sequence). In nucleotides, the CDR3 is TGTGCCACCAGCAGAGGGACTAGCGGGGGCGCAGATACGCAGTATTTT. It encodes CATSRGTSGGADTQYF.

The table lists this clone with a count of one. The chain couples TRBV28 to TRBJ1-6; 7 bases are a match to TRBD1. Germline values: CDR1 MDHEN, CDR2 SYDVKM. V lost 6 bases to trimming and J lost 5 bases; unmatched junction nucleotides: 7. This CDR3 is 15 amino acids long. The CDR3 spells CASRPSTGDNSPLHF. In DNA, the CDR3 is TGTGCCAGCAGACCGTCCACAGGGGATAATTCACCCCTCCACTTT.

The CDR3 DNA follows: TGTGCCAGCAGCTTAGAAGGGGGACTCTGGGAGACCCAGTACTTC. It is translated as CASSLEGGLWETQYF. This chain links TRBV7-9 with TRBJ2-5; perhaps D is TRBD1 or TRBD2 (6 bases each). V was pared by 1 base and J by 5 bases, with 14 bases between. The CDR3 contains 15 residues. CDR1 is SEHNR and CDR2 is FQNEAQ in the germline V gene (reference sequence).

The chain couples TRBV29-1 to TRBJ2-7; weak D call: TRBD2 (7 bases). V shed 6 bases and J shed 5 bases, with 17 bases lying between them. Germline CDR1 reads SQVTM; CDR2 reads ANQGSEA. The CDR3 covers 13 residues. CDR3 in amino acids: CSVGRGGANEQYF. In nucleotides, the CDR3 is TGCAGCGTGGGAAGAGGGGGGGCAAACGAGCAGTACTTC.

The chain uses TRBV6-5 and TRBJ2-1; 9 bases agree with TRBD2. Trimming took 6 bases from V and 4 from J; bases not matched to a gene: 7. The CDR3 contains 15 residues. Germline V CDR1 and CDR2: MNHEY, SVGAGI. The CDR3 bases are TGTGCCAGCAGCTCAACTAGCGGGCCATACAATGAGCAGTTCTTC. Amino acids: CASSSTSGPYNEQFF.

The chain couples TRBV5-1 to TRBJ2-7, with D possibly called TRBD1 or TRBD2 (6 bases each). The germline V gene encodes CDR1 SGHRS and CDR2 YFSETQ. This CDR3 region has 15 residues. V was trimmed by 4 bases and J by 4 bases, leaving 18 bases between them. CDR3 sequence: CASSVGVGGLYEQYF. CDR3 sequence (DNA): TGCGCCAGCAGCGTTGGTGTGGGGGGCTTGTACGAGCAGTACTTC.